These 27 T cell receptor beta chains were sequenced from one sample in a study of cytomegalovirus exposure and HLA in healthy donors. TCRdb keeps only in-frame clones here, not all; method: immunoSEQ multiplex PCR. The sample records roughly 73,000 clones, 85% to 95% being singletons. The specimen sequenced was PBMCs. The source of these receptors is a man aged 18 to 35 in good health and CMV-seronegative.

The CDR3 sequence: CASSFEEHHEQYF. The CDR3 bases are TGTGCCAGCAGCTTCGAGGAGCACCACGAGCAGTACTTC. J is TRBJ2-7 and V is TRBV7-8; D uncertain. This CDR3 spans 13 amino acids. Germline V gene lookup returns CDR1 SGHVS and CDR2 FQNEAQ. The V end lost 3 bases, the J end lost 5 bases, and 11 bases lay between the germline ends.

This clone showed up just once. J is TRBJ1-3 and V is TRBV7-8; D is unresolved. The germline CDR1 and CDR2 sequences are SGHVS and FQNEAQ. The CDR3 is 15 residues long. The germline V and J ends were trimmed by 0 bases and 2 bases, with 8 bases remaining between them. For the CDR3, the DNA is TGTGCCAGCAGCTTAGCGGGGAGTACTGGAAACACCATATATTTT. Protein: CASSLAGSTGNTIYF.

The genes are TRBV29-1 and TRBJ1-1; D gene unclear. The germline gives CDR1 SQVTM, CDR2 ANQGSEA. The CDR3 is 13 amino acids. V lost 3 bases to trimming and J lost 0 bases, with 8 bases between them. CDR3 in DNA: TGCAGCGTTGAGCCAGAAGTGAACACTGAAGCTTTCTTT. Translated: CSVEPEVNTEAFF. Full variable domain (rest looked up from reference TRBV29-1 and TRBJ1-1): SAVISQKPSRDICQRGTSLTIQCQVDSQVTMMFWYRQQPGQSLTLIATANQGSEATYESGFVIDKFPISRPNLTFSTLTVSNMSPEDSSIYLCSVEPEVNTEAFFGQGTRLTVV.

J is TRBJ1-1 and V is TRBV5-4; D unclear. V lost 0 bases, J lost 4 bases, and 7 bases lay in between. The germline gives CDR1 SGHNT, CDR2 YYREEE (reference sequence). This CDR3 contains 13 residues. CDR3 DNA sequence: TGTGCCAGCAGCTTGGTGGGCTCCACTGAAGCTTTCTTT. Amino acids: CASSLVGSTEAFF.

CDR3 in amino acids: CASSSGISGGYTF. CDR3 DNA: TGTGCCAGCAGCTCCGGGATCTCCGGGGGCTACACCTTC. The gene calls are TRBV11-2 and TRBJ1-2, with D unresolved. Per germline, CDR1 SGHAT and CDR2 FQNNGV. Between the trimmed V and J ends, which lost 4 bases and 8 bases, there was a span of 14 bases. The CDR3 length is 13 residues.

This chain links TRBV11-2 with TRBJ2-7; 7 nucleotides match TRBD1. The V segment lost 4 bases and the J segment 5 bases; nucleotides outside the gene matches: 14. This CDR3 is 16 amino acids long. CDR1 is SGHAT and CDR2 is FQNNGV in the germline V gene. CDR3 loop: CASSYPTGTDGDEQYF. CDR3 nucleotide sequence: TGTGCCAGCAGCTACCCCACCGGGACAGACGGCGACGAGCAGTACTTC.

This rearrangement joins TRBV5-1 to TRBJ1-1; TRBD1 matches 9 bases. The CDR3 extends over 14 amino acids. CDR1 is SGHRS, CDR2 YFSETQ, per germline. After removal of 4 bases from V and 1 base from J, the junction contained 2 bases not matched to a gene. CDR3 sequence (DNA): TGCGCCAGCAGCCCGGACAGGGGGAACACTGAAGCTTTCTTT. It yields the protein CASSPDRGNTEAFF.

The V and J genes are TRBV6-4 and TRBJ1-5; TRBD1 agrees at 9 bases. The V gene end was trimmed by 6 bases and the J gene end by 3 bases; junction bases not matched to a gene: 6. Germline V gene data show CDR1 as MRHNA and CDR2 as SNTAGT. The CDR3 length is 15 residues. This CDR3 is CASRLRDRVNQPQHF. DNA for the CDR3: TGTGCCAGCAGACTCCGGGACAGGGTCAATCAGCCCCAGCATTTT.

The V and J genes are TRBV4-3 and TRBJ2-5; TRBD2 is a possible D gene (5 bases). The CDR3 runs 14 residues. From germline, CDR1 is LGHNA and CDR2 YSLEER. V was clipped by 4 bases and J by 2 bases, with 11 bases between them. The DNA of the CDR3 is TGCGCCAGCAGCCCGACGGGAAGACAAGAGACCCAGTACTTC. Translated, it gives CASSPTGRQETQYF.

The V and J genes are TRBV27 and TRBJ2-2; 7 nucleotides line up with TRBD1. CDR1 and CDR2 from the germline V gene are MNHEY and SMNVEV (reference sequence). After removal of 3 bases from V and 5 bases from J, the junction contained 3 bases not matched to a gene. The CDR3 covers 14 residues. In nucleotides, the CDR3 is TGTGCCAGCAGTTTGGGGACAGTGACCGGGGAGCTGTTTTTT. Amino acids: CASSLGTVTGELFF.

V usage is TRBV2 and J usage is TRBJ1-6, with a tentative D call TRBD1 (5 bases). Germline lookup yields CDR1 SNHLY and CDR2 FYNNEI. The CDR3 covers 18 residues. The V end was cut by 5 bases, the J end by 0 bases, with 17 bases between. The CDR3 reads CASSPLGQHSSYNSPLHF. In DNA form, the CDR3 reads TGTGCCAGCAGTCCCTTGGGGCAGCATTCCTCCTATAATTCACCCCTCCACTTT. Full variable domain (outside the CDR3, taken from reference TRBV2 and TRBJ1-6): EPEVTQTPSHQVTQMGQEVILRCVPISNHLYFYWYRQILGQKVEFLVSFYNNEISEKSEIFDDQFSVERPDGSNFTLKIRSTKLEDSAMYFCASSPLGQHSSYNSPLHFGNGTRLTVT.

The chain links TRBV18 to TRBJ2-7; D call uncertain. This CDR3 is built from 12 residues. Germline CDR1 KGHSH, CDR2 LQKENI. The V gene lost 6 bases and the J gene lost 3 bases, with 9 bases spanning the gap. The CDR3 here is CASSRDLYEQYF. Written as DNA, the CDR3 is TGTGCCAGCTCCCGCGATCTCTACGAGCAGTACTTC.

J is TRBJ1-1 and V is TRBV6-5; D call uncertain. This CDR3 is built from 13 residues. V dropped 4 bases and J dropped 6 bases, with 12 bases sitting between them. CDR1 and CDR2 from the germline V gene are MNHEY and SVGAGI. CDR3 DNA: TGTGCCAGCAGTTCCCTTGGAGGGTCTGAAGCTTTCTTT. Its translation: CASSSLGGSEAFF.

V and J are TRBV5-3 and TRBJ2-1, with D possibly matching TRBD1 (6 bases). TRBV5-3 is flagged as an ORF with uncertain function. The CDR3 sequence is 17 residues long. The V gene lost 1 base and the J gene lost 1 base, with 15 bases spanning the gap. The chain's CDR3 is CARSLWTPGTSYNEQFF. DNA for the CDR3: TGTGCCAGAAGCTTGTGGACTCCCGGGACATCCTACAATGAGCAGTTCTTC.

This chain joins TRBV19 and TRBJ2-1; TRBD1 matches at 9 bases. The germline CDR1 and CDR2 sequences are LNHDA and SQIVND (reference sequence). V shed 5 bases, J shed 7 bases, and the junction held 9 bases outside the gene matches. The CDR3 is made up of 15 amino acids. The CDR3 bases are TGTGCCAGTAGTTGGGGACAGGGTAGTGTGAATGAGCAGTTCTTC. It translates to CASSWGQGSVNEQFF.

The chain couples TRBV28 to TRBJ1-1, with a weak D call TRBD1 (5 bases). Germline lookup yields CDR1 MDHEN and CDR2 SYDVKM. The V gene lost 2 bases and the J gene lost 8 bases, with 18 bases spanning the gap. The CDR3 is 15 residues long. CDR3 nucleotides: TGTGCCAGCAGTTTAGGTGGGTGGGTAGACAGAGAAGCTTTCTTT. This encodes CASSLGGWVDREAFF.

This clone appeared a few times. The genes are TRBV27 and TRBJ1-2, with TRBD1 as a possible D gene (5 bases). V was cut by 5 bases and J by 2 bases, with 9 bases left in between. Per the germline V gene, CDR1 is MNHEY and CDR2 is SMNVEV (reference sequence). This CDR3 is 13 amino acids long. The CDR3: CASSPTENYGYTF. In nucleotides, the CDR3 is TGTGCCAGCAGTCCGACAGAAAACTATGGCTACACCTTC.

This clone was observed once. The chain has TRBV5-1 and TRBJ2-1; 9 nucleotides line up with TRBD2. The CDR3 covers 15 residues. Unmatched junction bases numbered 3, after V lost 4 bases and J lost 1 base. Germline loops: CDR1 SGHRS, CDR2 YFSETQ. The CDR3 here is CASSHSGGSYNEQFF. The CDR3 DNA reads TGCGCCAGCAGCCATAGCGGGGGATCCTACAATGAGCAGTTCTTC.

The rearrangement links TRBV18 to TRBJ1-5; TRBD1 aligns across 10 bases. V shed 6 bases and J 4 bases; nucleotides not matched to a gene: 3. The germline CDR1 and CDR2 sequences are KGHSH and LQKENI. This CDR3 region has 14 residues. The CDR3 sequence is CASSAGQGNQPQHF. Written as DNA, the CDR3 is TGTGCCAGCTCCGCGGGACAGGGGAATCAGCCCCAGCATTTT.

V usage is TRBV27 and J usage is TRBJ2-3, with 7 bases lining up with TRBD2. The CDR3 spans 16 residues. Germline loops: CDR1 MNHEY, CDR2 SMNVEV (reference sequence). The V and J ends lost 0 bases and 2 bases, in that order; junction bases with no gene match: 5. This CDR3 reads CASSLSGLVTTDTQYF. The DNA of the CDR3 is TGTGCCAGCAGTTTATCCGGACTAGTCACCACAGATACGCAGTATTTT.

The rearrangement links TRBV2 to TRBJ2-3, with D perhaps TRBD1 (5 bases). The germline V and J ends were trimmed by 6 bases and 5 bases, with 21 bases remaining between them. The CDR3 consists of 16 residues. Germline values: CDR1 SNHLY, CDR2 FYNNEI. CDR3 residues: CASRARALFGRDTQYF. CDR3 DNA: TGTGCCAGCAGGGCCAGGGCTTTATTTGGTCGAGATACGCAGTATTTT.

This rearrangement joins TRBV18 to TRBJ1-3; a possible D gene is TRBD1 (6 bases). The ends were cut back, 2 bases at V and 0 bases at J, with 17 bases in the middle. Germline lookup yields CDR1 KGHSH and CDR2 LQKENI. This CDR3 is built from 18 residues. CDR3 sequence: CASSPAELQGISGNTIYF. The CDR3 bases are TGTGCCAGCTCACCAGCCGAACTACAGGGAATCTCTGGAAACACCATATATTTT.

The chain uses TRBV18 and TRBJ1-3, with D perhaps TRBD1 (5 bases). The CDR3 is 16 residues long. V lost 3 bases and J 2 bases, leaving 14 bases between the germline ends. Germline CDR1 reads KGHSH; CDR2 reads LQKENI. CDR3 DNA sequence: TGTGCCAGCTCACCCAATTCAGGGAACGCTGGAAACACCATATATTTT. This gives the protein CASSPNSGNAGNTIYF.

V usage is TRBV7-9 and J usage is TRBJ1-1, with TRBD1 identical over 8 bases. The CDR3 covers 15 residues. CDR1 SEHNR and CDR2 FQNEAQ come from the germline V gene (reference sequence). Trimming removed 2 bases from V and 5 bases from J; junction bases left unmatched: 7. The CDR3 DNA is TGTGCCAGCAGCTTATCTCAGGGGGCGAGGACTGAAGCTTTCTTT. Its protein product is CASSLSQGARTEAFF.

The chain couples TRBV30 to TRBJ1-4, with unresolved D. V was trimmed by 3 bases and J by 6 bases, leaving 14 bases between them. The CDR3 consists of 14 residues. Germline lookup yields CDR1 GTSNPN and CDR2 SVGIG (reference sequence). The CDR3 DNA follows: TGTGCCTGGAGCAGACTCTCCCGTGATGAAAAACTGTTTTTT. As protein: CAWSRLSRDEKLFF.

The chain links TRBV7-2 to TRBJ2-3; possible D gene TRBD2, 6 bases. The germline V and J ends were trimmed by 3 bases and 3 bases, with 13 bases remaining between them. CDR3 length: 15 residues. The germline gives CDR1 SGHTA, CDR2 FQGNSA. CDR3 sequence: CASSLSGVLTDTQYF. As DNA, the CDR3 is TGTGCCAGCAGCTTGTCGGGGGTCCTTACAGATACGCAGTATTTT.

The chain joins TRBV7-2 to TRBJ2-7; D not resolved. The CDR3 is 12 amino acids. V lost 5 bases and J lost 2, with 7 bases in between. The germline V gene has CDR1 SGHTA and CDR2 FQGNSA. Here the CDR3 DNA reads TGTGCCAGCAGCCTACTTACCTACGAGCAGTACTTC. Translated: CASSLLTYEQYF.